Reported below is one TCR beta chain. Its cognate antigen is unknown. The sample is drawn from a study of T-cell memory formation after mild COVID-19. Study-wide findings and caveats: Clones that contracted from day 15 to 85 had balanced CD4/CD8; later expanders were CD4+ biased.

V lost 4 bases and J lost 7, with 20 bases in between. Per germline, CDR1 SGHRS and CDR2 YFSETQ. The CDR3 is 15 residues long. TCRdb ran MiXCR on the 5' RACE reads and lists one entry per CDR3 protein. The sample carries approximately 340,000 distinct CDR3 sequences, 13% recorded once. The receptor's source is a man younger than 30 who had mild COVID-19 (a few samples of this study predate the infection). Cell type and time point are not known. Sequenced material: PBMCs or a T cell subset sorted from them (not recorded which). This sequence joins TRBV5-1 and TRBJ2-5, with D perhaps matching TRBD1 or TRBD2 (5 bases each). CDR3 region: CASSLEGGGLRTQYF. The CDR3 DNA sequence: TGCGCCAGCAGCCTAGAAGGTGGGGGATTACGGACCCAGTACTTC.